Listed here are 9 T cell receptor beta chains from one sample, sequenced in a study of cytomegalovirus exposure and HLA in healthy donors. PCR employed 60 Vbeta and 13 Jbeta primers. The data were produced by immunoSEQ multiplex PCR, yet TCRdb's version contains in-frame clones alone and is incomplete. Of roughly 200,000 clones listed, 70% to 90% are singletons. Sequencing was done on a sample of PBMCs. Receptors originate from a man aged 25-45 years in good health and CMV-seronegative.

Here the CDR3 reads CASRYTGQRETKTYEQYF. CDR3 in DNA: TGTGCCAGCAGGTACACTGGACAGAGAGAAACGAAAACCTACGAGCAGTACTTC. The chain carries TRBV6-4 and TRBJ2-7, with a possible D match to TRBD1 (6 bases). CDR3 length: 18 residues. V lost 6 bases to trimming and J lost 2 bases, with 26 bases between them. The germline gives CDR1 MRHNA, CDR2 SNTAGT.

This clone has a handful of counts. The V gene is TRBV11-3, the J gene TRBJ1-4; possibly TRBD1 for D (6 bases). Germline V gene data show CDR1 as SGHNT and CDR2 as YENEEA. V was pared by 5 bases and J by 6 bases, with 13 bases between. CDR3 length: 14 residues. For the CDR3, the DNA is TGTGCCAGCAGCGTACTCTCAGGGGATGAAAAACTGTTTTTT. Amino acids: CASSVLSGDEKLFF.

CDR3 sequence (DNA): TGTGCCAGCAACCTCTCGCAGGGTCCGGACTACGAGCAGTACTTC. Amino acids: CASNLSQGPDYEQYF. The rearrangement links TRBV28 to TRBJ2-7; possibly TRBD1 for D (5 bases). Germline V gene sequence: CDR1 MDHEN, CDR2 SYDVKM. Trimming cost V 7 bases and J 3 bases, with 19 bases left between them. CDR3 length: 15 residues.

The genes are TRBV2 and TRBJ1-5; a weak D match, TRBD1 (5 bases). The CDR3 loop spans 16 amino acids. CDR1 is SNHLY, CDR2 FYNNEI, per germline. The V gene lost 6 bases and the J gene lost 0 bases, with 15 bases spanning the gap. CDR3 nucleotide sequence: TGTGCCAGCAGCCGACAGCACCTGGATAGCAATCAGCCCCAGCATTTT. Encoded protein: CASSRQHLDSNQPQHF.

The chain is built from TRBV6-6 and TRBJ2-3, with D possibly TRBD2 on 6 matching bases. The germline CDR1 and CDR2 sequences are MNHNY and SVGAGI (reference sequence). Trimming pared 8 bases from V and 6 bases from J, leaving 12 bases between. The CDR3 totals 12 residues. In DNA form, the CDR3 reads TGTGCCAGCGGCCGGGGGTTGGATACGCAGTATTTT. As protein: CASGRGLDTQYF.

The chain employs TRBV19 and TRBJ1-5, with D possibly TRBD1 on 6 matching bases. Germline V gene sequence: CDR1 LNHDA, CDR2 SQIVND (reference sequence). The CDR3 has 12 amino acids. The V gene lost 10 bases and the J gene lost 6 bases, with 13 bases spanning the gap. CDR3 protein: CATSGEIQPQHF. CDR3 DNA: TGTGCCACCTCAGGGGAAATTCAGCCCCAGCATTTT.

The V and J genes are TRBV7-9 and TRBJ2-3; D gene unclear. CDR1 is SEHNR, CDR2 FQNEAQ, per germline (reference sequence). The length of the CDR3 is 11 residues. V lost 5 bases and J 3 bases, leaving 3 bases between the germline ends. CDR3 amino acids: CASSQTDTQYF. The CDR3 DNA sequence: TGTGCCAGCAGCCAAACAGATACGCAGTATTTT.

The chain joins TRBV2 to TRBJ2-7; 11 bases are shared with TRBD1. There are 13 residues in the CDR3. V lost 6 bases and J lost 7; bases outside the gene matches: 5. Germline-derived CDR1 and CDR2 are SNHLY and FYNNEI. The CDR3 is CASRGQGAGEQYF. As DNA, the CDR3 is TGTGCCAGCAGAGGACAGGGGGCAGGGGAGCAGTACTTC.

The CDR3 protein is CAISGSSGGVEQYF. The CDR3 coding sequence is TGTGCCATCAGTGGAAGCTCAGGAGGGGTTGAGCAGTACTTC. The J gene is TRBJ2-7, the V gene TRBV10-3; TRBD2 might be the D (6 bases). Germline lookup yields CDR1 ENHRY and CDR2 SYGVKD. The CDR3 is 14 residues long. Trimming removed 4 bases from V and 7 bases from J, with 17 bases in between.